This TCR beta chain stems from a study of cytomegalovirus exposure and HLA in healthy donors. The PCR used 60 Vbeta and 13 Jbeta primers. Only in-frame clones appear in the TCRdb table, and some are missing; sequencing was by immunoSEQ multiplex PCR. The sample has some 67,000 clones; 75% to 90% are singletons. CDR1 is SGHRS and CDR2 is YFSETQ in the germline V gene. The V end was cut by 0 bases, the J end by 6 bases, with 13 bases between. The CDR3 extends over 15 amino acids. Of note for this clone: What it binds is not known.

Findings and limits, study-wide: TCR beta V- and J-gene trimming, according to a later analysis, was linked to a missense DCLRE1C variant.

V is TRBV5-1 and J is TRBJ2-1; a possible D gene is TRBD2 (5 bases). This receptor was taken from a woman under 40 in good health and CMV-seropositive. Sequencing was performed on PBMCs. The CDR3 reads CASSLAEGQFNEQFF. CDR3 DNA sequence: TGCGCCAGCAGCTTGGCCGAGGGTCAATTCAATGAGCAGTTCTTC.